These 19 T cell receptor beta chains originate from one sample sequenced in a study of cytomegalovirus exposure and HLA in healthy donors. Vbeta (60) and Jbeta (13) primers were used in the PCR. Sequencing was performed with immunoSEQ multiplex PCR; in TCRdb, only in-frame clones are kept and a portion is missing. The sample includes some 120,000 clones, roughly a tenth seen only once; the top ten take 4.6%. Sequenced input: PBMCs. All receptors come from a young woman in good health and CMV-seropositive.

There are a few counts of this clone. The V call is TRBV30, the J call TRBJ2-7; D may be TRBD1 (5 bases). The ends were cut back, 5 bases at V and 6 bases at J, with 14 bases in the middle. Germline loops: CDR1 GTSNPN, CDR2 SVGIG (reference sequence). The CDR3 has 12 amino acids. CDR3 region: CAWGQPRSEQYF. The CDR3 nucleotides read TGTGCCTGGGGACAACCTAGATCCGAGCAGTACTTC.

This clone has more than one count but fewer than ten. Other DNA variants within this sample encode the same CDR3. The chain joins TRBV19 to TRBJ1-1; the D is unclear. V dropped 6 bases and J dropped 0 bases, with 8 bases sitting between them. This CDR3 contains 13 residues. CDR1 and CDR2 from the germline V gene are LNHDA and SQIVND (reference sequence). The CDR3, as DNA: TGTGCCAGTAGCCCGTCTTTGAACACTGAAGCTTTCTTT. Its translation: CASSPSLNTEAFF.

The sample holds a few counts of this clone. This CDR3 reads CASSIGQGSGGEAFF. CDR3 DNA: TGTGCCAGCAGCATAGGACAGGGAAGCGGTGGTGAAGCTTTCTTT. The V call is TRBV6-5, the J call TRBJ1-1; 8 bases are a match to TRBD1. The trim removed 6 bases at V and 7 bases at J, leaving 13 bases unmatched. This CDR3 is 15 amino acids long. The germline CDR1 and CDR2 sequences are MNHEY and SVGAGI.

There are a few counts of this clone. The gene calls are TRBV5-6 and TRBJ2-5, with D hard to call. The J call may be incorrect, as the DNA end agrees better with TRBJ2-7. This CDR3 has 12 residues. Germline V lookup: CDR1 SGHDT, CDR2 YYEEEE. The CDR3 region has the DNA TGTGCCAGCAGCGGTAGGAACTACGAGCAGTACTTC. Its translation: CASSGRNYEQYF.

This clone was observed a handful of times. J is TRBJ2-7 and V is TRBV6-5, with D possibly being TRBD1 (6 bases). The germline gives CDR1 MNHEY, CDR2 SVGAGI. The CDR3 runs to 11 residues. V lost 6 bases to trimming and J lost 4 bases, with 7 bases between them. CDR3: CASRQGYEQYF. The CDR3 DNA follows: TGTGCCAGCAGACAGGGTTACGAGCAGTACTTC.

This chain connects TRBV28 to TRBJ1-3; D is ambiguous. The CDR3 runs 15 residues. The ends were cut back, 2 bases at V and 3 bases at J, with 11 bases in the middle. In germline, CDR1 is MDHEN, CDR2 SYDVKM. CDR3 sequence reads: CASSLTSQVGNTIYF. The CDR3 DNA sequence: TGTGCCAGCAGTTTAACCAGTCAGGTTGGAAACACCATATATTTT.

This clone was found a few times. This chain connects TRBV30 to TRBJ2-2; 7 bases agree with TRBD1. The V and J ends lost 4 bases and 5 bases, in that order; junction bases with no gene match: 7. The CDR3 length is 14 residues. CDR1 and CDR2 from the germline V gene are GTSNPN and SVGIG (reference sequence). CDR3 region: CAWKAGGDTGELFF. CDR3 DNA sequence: TGTGCCTGGAAGGCAGGGGGAGATACCGGGGAGCTGTTTTTT.

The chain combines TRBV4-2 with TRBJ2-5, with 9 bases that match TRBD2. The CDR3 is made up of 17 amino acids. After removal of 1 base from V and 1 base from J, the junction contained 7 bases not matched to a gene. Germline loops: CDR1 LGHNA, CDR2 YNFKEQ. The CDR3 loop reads CASSQGIAGVGQETQYF. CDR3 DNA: TGTGCCAGCAGCCAAGGCATAGCGGGAGTGGGCCAAGAGACCCAGTACTTC.

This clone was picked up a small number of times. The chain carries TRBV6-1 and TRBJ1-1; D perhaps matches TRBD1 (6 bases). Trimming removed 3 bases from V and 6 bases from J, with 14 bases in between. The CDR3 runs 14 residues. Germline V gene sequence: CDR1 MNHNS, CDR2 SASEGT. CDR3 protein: CASSDLNRVAEAFF. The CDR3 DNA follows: TGTGCCAGCAGTGACCTAAACAGGGTGGCTGAAGCTTTCTTT.

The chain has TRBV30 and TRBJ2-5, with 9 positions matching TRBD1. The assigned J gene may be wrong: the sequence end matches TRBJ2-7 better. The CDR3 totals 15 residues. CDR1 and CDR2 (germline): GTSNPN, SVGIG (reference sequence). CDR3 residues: CAWSPGTGWSNEQYF. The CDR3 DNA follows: TGTGCCTGGAGTCCCGGGACAGGGTGGTCCAACGAGCAGTACTTC.

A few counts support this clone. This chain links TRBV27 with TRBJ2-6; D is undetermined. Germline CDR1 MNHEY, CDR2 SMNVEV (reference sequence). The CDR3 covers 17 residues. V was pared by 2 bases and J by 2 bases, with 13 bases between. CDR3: CASSLTSSPPGANVLTF. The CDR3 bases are TGTGCCAGCAGTTTAACCAGTTCACCCCCTGGGGCCAACGTCCTGACTTTC.

This CDR3 reads CASSLEAALASNEQYF. For the CDR3, the DNA is TGTGCCAGCAGCTTAGAGGCGGCTTTGGCAAGCAACGAGCAGTACTTC. The rearrangement links TRBV11-2 to TRBJ2-7; D is unresolved. Germline CDR1 SGHAT, CDR2 FQNNGV. V was trimmed by 0 bases and J by 5 bases, leaving 17 bases between them. This CDR3 is built from 16 residues.

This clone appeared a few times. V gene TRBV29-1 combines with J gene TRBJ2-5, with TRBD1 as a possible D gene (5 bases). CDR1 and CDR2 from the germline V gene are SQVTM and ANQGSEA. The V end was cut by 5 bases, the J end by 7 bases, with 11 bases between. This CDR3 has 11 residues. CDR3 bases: TGCAGCGTTTCCAGGGTAGGGACCCAGTACTTC. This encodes CSVSRVGTQYF.

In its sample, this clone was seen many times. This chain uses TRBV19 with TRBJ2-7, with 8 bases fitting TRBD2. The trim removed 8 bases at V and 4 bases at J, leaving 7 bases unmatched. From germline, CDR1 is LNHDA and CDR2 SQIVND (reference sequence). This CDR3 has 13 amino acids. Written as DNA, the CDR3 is TGTGCCAGTCGGGGTAGCGGGAAGTACGAGCAGTACTTC. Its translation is CASRGSGKYEQYF.

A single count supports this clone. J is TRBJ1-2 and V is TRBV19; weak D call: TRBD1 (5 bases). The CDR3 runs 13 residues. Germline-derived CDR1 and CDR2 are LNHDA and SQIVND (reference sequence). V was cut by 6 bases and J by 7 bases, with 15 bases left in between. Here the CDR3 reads CASRGGEGFGYTF. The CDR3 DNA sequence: TGTGCCAGTAGGGGGGGTGAGGGGTTTGGCTACACCTTC. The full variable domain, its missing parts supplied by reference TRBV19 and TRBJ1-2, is DGGITQSPKYLFRKEGQNVTLSCEQNLNHDAMYWYRQDPGQGLRLIYYSQIVNDFQKGDIAEGYSVSREKKESFPLTVTSAQKNPTAFYLCASRGGEGFGYTFGSGTRLTVV.

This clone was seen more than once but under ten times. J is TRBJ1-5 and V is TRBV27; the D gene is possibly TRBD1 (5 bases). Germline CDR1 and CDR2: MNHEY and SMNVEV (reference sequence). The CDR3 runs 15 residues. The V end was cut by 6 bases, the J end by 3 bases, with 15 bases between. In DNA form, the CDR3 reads TGTGCCAGCAGCAAGGGGCCACAACCCAATCAGCCCCAGCATTTT. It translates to CASSKGPQPNQPQHF.

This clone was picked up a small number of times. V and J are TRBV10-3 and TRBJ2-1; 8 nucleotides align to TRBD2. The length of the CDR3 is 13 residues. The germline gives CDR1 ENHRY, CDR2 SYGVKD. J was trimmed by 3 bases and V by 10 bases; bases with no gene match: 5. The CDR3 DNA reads TGTGCCACCAAGCGGGAGATCTACAATGAGCAGTTCTTC. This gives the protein CATKREIYNEQFF.

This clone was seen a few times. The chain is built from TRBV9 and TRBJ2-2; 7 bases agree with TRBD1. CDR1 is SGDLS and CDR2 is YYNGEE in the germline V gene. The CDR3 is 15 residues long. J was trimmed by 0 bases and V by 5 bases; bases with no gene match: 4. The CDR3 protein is CASRPGTANTGELFF. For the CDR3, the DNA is TGTGCCAGCAGGCCGGGGACAGCGAACACCGGGGAGCTGTTTTTT.

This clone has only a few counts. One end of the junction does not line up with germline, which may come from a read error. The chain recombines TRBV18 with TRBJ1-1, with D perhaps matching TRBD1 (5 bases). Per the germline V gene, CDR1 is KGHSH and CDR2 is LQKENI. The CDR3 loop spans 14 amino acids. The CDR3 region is CASSPPTANTEAFF. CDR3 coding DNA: TGTGCCAGCTCCCCACCGACAGCGAACACTGAAGCTTTCTTT.